Shown below are 32 T cell receptor beta chains from a single sample sequenced in a study of OX40 agonist ivuxolimab in advanced cancers. TCRdb's copy holds only in-frame clones and misses some; the assay was immunoSEQ multiplex PCR. The data show over 60,000 clones, about 93% seen once. This material consisted of CD4+ or CD8+ T cells sorted from blood, taken in a trial of the OX40 agonist ivuxolimab. These receptors were collected from an adult with an advanced solid tumor such as melanoma, head and neck, liver or kidney cancer.

This chain uses TRBV7-9 with TRBJ1-5; tentatively, D is TRBD1 (5 bases). V lost 2 bases to trimming and J lost 4 bases, with 15 bases between them. Germline lookup yields CDR1 SEHNR and CDR2 FQNEAQ (reference sequence). CDR3 length: 16 residues. Written as DNA, the CDR3 is TGTGCCAGCAGCTTAAACTCCGACAGTCAAAATCAGCCCCAGCATTTT. Residues: CASSLNSDSQNQPQHF.

This clone appeared once. The V gene is TRBV6-6, the J gene TRBJ1-2; D gene unclear. The germline V gene has CDR1 MNHNY and CDR2 SVGAGI (reference sequence). V lost 3 bases to trimming and J lost 7 bases, with 12 bases between them. The CDR3 is 13 residues long. The CDR3 spells CASSYVATGGYTF. CDR3 DNA sequence: TGTGCCAGCAGTTATGTGGCGACCGGTGGCTACACCTTC.

The V call is TRBV9, the J call TRBJ1-2, with 8 bases fitting TRBD1. Germline lookup yields CDR1 SGDLS and CDR2 YYNGEE. The CDR3 is made up of 14 amino acids. V lost 0 bases, J lost 4 bases, and 2 bases stayed unmatched. The CDR3: CASSVEGQAYGYTF. CDR3 DNA sequence: TGTGCCAGCAGCGTAGAGGGACAGGCCTATGGCTACACCTTC.

This sequence joins TRBV23-1 and TRBJ1-5; a possible D gene is TRBD1 (6 bases). TRBV23-1 is designated an ORF whose function remains uncertain. Trimming cost V 7 bases and J 5 bases, with 21 bases left between them. The CDR3 length is 16 residues. CDR3 in amino acids: CASNTQGYEGDQPQHF. DNA for the CDR3: TGCGCCAGCAATACCCAGGGGTATGAGGGGGATCAGCCCCAGCATTTT.

J is TRBJ1-2 and V is TRBV7-2; D might be TRBD1 (5 bases). Trimming took off 5 bases at V and 8 bases at J, with 21 bases between the two ends. This CDR3 is 15 amino acids long. CDR1 SGHTA and CDR2 FQGNSA come from the germline V gene. In DNA, the CDR3 is TGTGCCAGCAGCCACCCGGGACCGCCGGCGGGGGGCTACACCTTC. Amino acid sequence: CASSHPGPPAGGYTF.

The chain carries TRBV19 and TRBJ2-7, with D perhaps matching TRBD1 (6 bases). The germline V gene encodes CDR1 LNHDA and CDR2 SQIVND (reference sequence). The ends were cut back, 3 bases at V and 2 bases at J, with 11 bases in the middle. CDR3 length equals 14 residues. CDR3 nucleotide sequence: TGTGCCAGTAGTATCGGAAGGGGGACCTACGAGCAGTACTTC. Protein sequence: CASSIGRGTYEQYF.

As for this clone: Likely a read error: the CDR3 ends without its conserved phenylalanine or tryptophan. The DNA is left out, because the CDR3 cannot be placed on it with certainty; the CDR3 is given as TCRdb lists it. The rearrangement uses TRBV6-5 and TRBJ1-3. CDR1 and CDR2 from the germline V gene are MNHEY and SVGAGI. The CDR3 contains 16 residues when both ends are counted. The CDR3 loop is CASSYSISEGEAVLTL.

The chain has TRBV7-2 and TRBJ1-1; tentative D call: TRBD1 (5 bases). CDR1 and CDR2 (germline): SGHTA, FQGNSA. This CDR3 is built from 14 residues. V lost 6 bases, J lost 2 bases, and 13 bases lay in between. The CDR3 loop reads CASRVRGINTEAFF. CDR3 bases: TGTGCCAGCAGGGTCCGGGGGATCAACACTGAAGCTTTCTTT.

This clone was picked up one time. Other DNA sequences within the sample encode an identical CDR3. The gene calls are TRBV10-3 and TRBJ1-5, with D possibly being TRBD1 (5 bases). The CDR3 loop spans 15 amino acids. The germline V gene has CDR1 ENHRY and CDR2 SYGVKD. Trimming pared 0 bases from V and 5 bases from J, leaving 11 bases between. CDR3 nucleotide sequence: TGTGCCATCAGTGAGTCGCAGGGCGGAGATCAGCCCCAGCATTTT. It is translated as CAISESQGGDQPQHF.

This chain connects TRBV27 to TRBJ1-5, with TRBD1 identical over 7 bases. The germline V gene has CDR1 MNHEY and CDR2 SMNVEV (reference sequence). The CDR3 is made up of 16 amino acids. V lost 5 bases, J lost 2 bases, and 9 bases stayed unmatched. Here the CDR3 reads CASSLRTGLGNQPQHF. The CDR3 DNA is TGTGCCAGCAGTCTACGGACAGGCCTAGGCAATCAGCCCCAGCATTTT.

This chain connects TRBV5-1 to TRBJ2-3, with TRBD1 identical over 9 bases. V dropped 4 bases and J dropped 4; count of bases not matched to a gene: 4. The CDR3 is 14 amino acids. CDR1 is SGHRS, CDR2 YFSETQ, per germline. The CDR3 sequence: CASSPGQGADTQYF. In DNA form, the CDR3 reads TGCGCCAGCAGCCCGGGACAGGGTGCAGATACGCAGTATTTT.

This rearrangement joins TRBV27 to TRBJ2-7, with 9 positions matching TRBD1. Germline V gives CDR1 MNHEY, CDR2 SMNVEV (reference sequence). V lost 5 bases, J lost 4 bases, and 12 bases stayed unmatched. CDR3 length equals 16 residues. The CDR3 bases are TGTGCCAGCAGTCTGCAAGGGGGACAGGGAGTATACGAGCAGTACTTC. Its translation is CASSLQGGQGVYEQYF.

The chain recombines TRBV19 with TRBJ1-4, with D possibly being TRBD1 (5 bases). Germline V gene data show CDR1 as LNHDA and CDR2 as SQIVND (reference sequence). Trimming took 4 bases from V and 6 from J, leaving 15 bases between them. The CDR3 spans 15 residues. CDR3 sequence reads: CASSTKQVIDEKLFF. CDR3 DNA sequence: TGTGCCAGTAGTACGAAACAGGTTATAGATGAAAAACTGTTTTTT. Using reference TRBV19 and TRBJ1-4 for the parts outside the CDR3, the full variable domain is DGGITQSPKYLFRKEGQNVTLSCEQNLNHDAMYWYRQDPGQGLRLIYYSQIVNDFQKGDIAEGYSVSREKKESFPLTVTSAQKNPTAFYLCASSTKQVIDEKLFFGSGTQLSVL.

This chain links TRBV25-1 with TRBJ2-7, with 8 bases fitting TRBD1. The V gene's germline CDR1 is MGHDK and CDR2 SYGVNS. The CDR3 runs to 17 residues. The V and J ends lost 1 base and 3 bases, in that order; junction bases with no gene match: 11. CDR3 DNA sequence: TGTGCCAGCAGTGAATTCTACACGGGACAGGTATACTACGAGCAGTACTTC. Encoded protein: CASSEFYTGQVYYEQYF.

The V call is TRBV4-1, the J call TRBJ2-3; no clear D gene. The CDR3 contains 16 residues. The germline V gene has CDR1 MGHRA and CDR2 YSYEKL. Trimming shortened V by 4 bases and J by 6 bases, and 20 bases separated the two germline ends. The CDR3 sequence: CASSPPSGLGLDTQYF. The CDR3 DNA is TGCGCCAGCAGCCCCCCATCCGGGCTAGGCCTCGATACGCAGTATTTT.

The chain links TRBV29-1 to TRBJ1-1; 7 nucleotides match TRBD1. The CDR3 sequence is 14 residues long. Germline assignment: CDR1 SQVTM and CDR2 ANQGSEA. V trimming: 1 base; J trimming: 1 base; junction bases outside the gene matches: 3. The CDR3 is CSVEGTGENTEAFF. DNA for the CDR3: TGCAGCGTTGAAGGGACAGGAGAGAACACTGAAGCTTTCTTT.

The chain combines TRBV21-1 with TRBJ2-5; the table's D call, TRBD2, was not checked against the DNA. TRBV21-1 is a pseudogene segment. The CDR3 has 13 amino acids. The CDR3 loop reads CASSITGNPTQYF. In DNA form, the CDR3 reads TGTGCCAGCAGCATAACCGGGAATCCGACCCAGTACTTC.

This rearrangement joins TRBV4-2 to TRBJ1-2; tentative D call: TRBD1 (5 bases). V was cut by 3 bases and J by 1 base, with 12 bases left in between. The CDR3 is made up of 15 amino acids. The V gene's germline CDR1 is LGHNA and CDR2 YNFKEQ. The DNA for the CDR3 is TGTGCCAGCAGCCAGACAGACCAGATTAACTATGGCTACACCTTC. It encodes CASSQTDQINYGYTF.

V is TRBV4-1 and J is TRBJ2-1, with 10 bases aligning to TRBD2. V shed 8 bases and J 3 bases; nucleotides not matched to a gene: 10. The germline gives CDR1 MGHRA, CDR2 YSYEKL. CDR3 size: 16 residues. The CDR3 reads CASRYTAGGIYNEQFF. The DNA of the CDR3 is TGCGCCAGCCGATACACAGCGGGGGGGATCTACAATGAGCAGTTCTTC.

The chain carries TRBV7-9 and TRBJ2-7, with TRBD2 matching over 7 bases. V shed 8 bases and J 4 bases; nucleotides not matched to a gene: 11. Germline V CDR1 and CDR2: SEHNR, FQNEAQ (reference sequence). The CDR3 runs to 14 residues. CDR3 in DNA: TGTGCCAGCCTGGGAGCGGGGCGGACTTACGAGCAGTACTTC. Protein product: CASLGAGRTYEQYF.

A single count supports this clone. The rearrangement links TRBV5-5 to TRBJ2-4; D is possibly TRBD2 (6 bases). V lost 5 bases to trimming and J lost 2 bases, with 17 bases between them. This CDR3 has 16 amino acids. Germline values: CDR1 SGHKS, CDR2 YYEKEE (reference sequence). CDR3: CASRGPPGVPKNIQYF. The DNA for the CDR3 is TGTGCCAGCAGGGGCCCCCCGGGGGTCCCCAAAAACATTCAGTACTTC.

This clone was seen once. The chain joins TRBV27 to TRBJ2-5; TRBD2 aligns across 12 bases. The germline V gene has CDR1 MNHEY and CDR2 SMNVEV (reference sequence). The CDR3 has 15 amino acids. Trimming at V came to 5 bases and at J to 5 bases, leaving 6 bases not matched to a gene. CDR3 DNA sequence: TGTGCCAGCAGTCAGGGACTAGCGGGCTGGGAGACCCAGTACTTC. Amino acids: CASSQGLAGWETQYF.

The V and J genes are TRBV27 and TRBJ1-2; 10 nucleotides align to TRBD1. Germline trimming cut 4 bases from V and 1 base from J; bases unmatched to any gene: 6. This CDR3 contains 16 residues. Germline assignment: CDR1 MNHEY and CDR2 SMNVEV (reference sequence). This CDR3 reads CASSSTGTGVNYGYTF. The CDR3 nucleotides read TGTGCCAGCAGTTCGACCGGGACAGGGGTTAACTATGGCTACACCTTC.

J is TRBJ2-2 and V is TRBV4-1; maybe TRBD1 (6 bases). The germline V gene encodes CDR1 MGHRA and CDR2 YSYEKL. The CDR3 totals 16 residues. V was trimmed by 1 base and J by 1 base, leaving 10 bases between them. CDR3 protein: CASSQGGRWNTGELFF. The CDR3 DNA reads TGCGCCAGCAGCCAAGGGGGGCGGTGGAACACCGGGGAGCTGTTTTTT.

The chain employs TRBV27 and TRBJ1-2, with 7 bases fitting TRBD1. Unmatched junction bases numbered 11, after V lost 2 bases and J lost 5 bases. Germline CDR1 and CDR2: MNHEY and SMNVEV (reference sequence). CDR3 length equals 16 residues. The chain's CDR3 is CASSLRADREVYGYTF. Written as DNA, the CDR3 is TGTGCCAGCAGTTTAAGGGCCGACAGGGAGGTGTATGGCTACACCTTC.

This clone was seen once. This chain joins TRBV5-6 and TRBJ1-4, with TRBD1 matching over 7 bases. Germline trimming cut 2 bases from V and 5 bases from J; bases unmatched to any gene: 0. Germline loops: CDR1 SGHDT, CDR2 YYEEEE. The CDR3 runs 13 residues. CDR3: CASSLGGNEKLFF. CDR3 bases: TGTGCCAGCAGCTTAGGGGGCAATGAAAAACTGTTTTTT.

The genes are TRBV18 and TRBJ2-7; 8 nucleotides agree with TRBD1. The junction had 6 bases not matched to a gene; V was cut back by 1 base and J by 1 base. This CDR3 region has 16 residues. Per germline, CDR1 KGHSH and CDR2 LQKENI. CDR3 DNA: TGTGCCAGCTCACCACTGGACAGGGTTTTTTCCTACGAGCAGTACTTC. Protein: CASSPLDRVFSYEQYF. The entire variable domain, with the rest obtained from reference TRBV18 and TRBJ2-7, is as follows: NAGVMQNPRHLVRRRGQEARLRCSPMKGHSHVYWYRQLPEEGLKFMVYLQKENIIDESGMPKERFSAEFPKEGPSILRIQQVVRGDSAAYFCASSPLDRVFSYEQYFGPGTRLTVT.

The rearrangement joins TRBV4-1 to TRBJ2-7; 7 nucleotides line up with TRBD1. Trimming at V came to 0 bases and at J to 3 bases, leaving 2 bases not matched to a gene. CDR1 is MGHRA and CDR2 is YSYEKL in the germline V gene. The CDR3 sequence is 14 residues long. The CDR3 loop is CASSQEDRFYEQYF. The CDR3 DNA follows: TGCGCCAGCAGCCAAGAGGACAGGTTCTACGAGCAGTACTTC.

The rearrangement joins TRBV27 to TRBJ1-3, with 9 bases lining up with TRBD1. The germline V gene encodes CDR1 MNHEY and CDR2 SMNVEV (reference sequence). Unmatched junction bases numbered 7, after V lost 0 bases and J lost 4 bases. This CDR3 region has 17 residues. CDR3 residues: CASSLSLGTGLGNTIYF. The CDR3 DNA sequence: TGTGCCAGCAGTTTATCGCTGGGGACAGGGTTGGGAAACACCATATATTTT.

The chain uses TRBV27 and TRBJ2-5; D ambiguous. V lost 8 bases to trimming and J lost 8 bases, with 15 bases between them. This CDR3 region has 12 residues. The germline V gene has CDR1 MNHEY and CDR2 SMNVEV (reference sequence). The CDR3 reads CASGPQATTQYF. The CDR3 coding sequence is TGTGCCAGCGGCCCTCAGGCGACTACCCAGTACTTC.

This clone was seen only a few times. This chain uses TRBV27 with TRBJ1-2, with 7 bases matching TRBD1. CDR3 length equals 15 residues. J was trimmed by 7 bases and V by 5 bases; bases with no gene match: 13. Germline CDR1 and CDR2: MNHEY and SMNVEV (reference sequence). CDR3 DNA: TGTGCCAGCAGTACCAGACAGGGCGGCGGGAGTGGCTACACCTTC. It encodes CASSTRQGGGSGYTF.

This clone is a singleton in its sample. J is TRBJ2-7 and V is TRBV11-2, with D perhaps TRBD1 (6 bases). The CDR3 length is 13 residues. Germline V lookup: CDR1 SGHAT, CDR2 FQNNGV. Trimming pared 3 bases from V and 5 bases from J, leaving 11 bases between. This CDR3 reads CASSLGAGNEQYF. The DNA for the CDR3 is TGTGCCAGCAGCTTGGGGGCAGGGAACGAGCAGTACTTC.